The T cell receptor beta chain under discussion was sequenced for a study of Ad26.COV2.S vaccination and SARS-CoV-2 variants. General study findings and limits: Analyses of TCR breadth and depth may have underestimated total T cell responses. Vaccinees displayed broader spike-specific TCR repertoires than placebo recipients. Similar non-spike TCR breadth was seen in vaccine and placebo recipients.

Data came from immunoSEQ multiplex PCR; TCRdb stores just in-frame clones and leaves some out. The profile shows more than 300,000 clones, approximately 90% of them singletons. Treatment here: some 20 received Ad26.COV2.S at low or high dose, single or two shots; 5 received placebo; per-sample allocation not given. Material that was analyzed had been drawn on day 63 after the first vaccine or placebo injection. Boston hosted the donor, who was an adult aged 18-55 years. The sample holds one count of this clone. The antigen remains undetermined. The CDR3 is 13 amino acids. Germline V gene data show CDR1 as GTSNPN and CDR2 as SVGIG (reference sequence). With 3 bases clipped from V and 2 bases from J, the junction kept 1 base outside the gene matches.

V is TRBV30 and J is TRBJ1-2, with 9 positions matching TRBD1. The sequencing used peripheral blood, collected in a trial of Ad26.COV2.S vaccine versus placebo. This TCR was recovered from a person aged 18 to 59 who received the Ad26.COV2.S COVID-19 vaccine or a placebo. The CDR3 protein is CAWRGQGNYGYTF. Here the CDR3 DNA reads TGTGCCTGGAGGGGACAGGGAAACTATGGCTACACCTTC.